Detailed here is one T cell receptor beta chain. V shed 1 base and J shed 6 bases, with 18 bases lying between them. In germline, CDR1 is MNHNS, CDR2 SASEGT. CDR3 length: 16 amino acids. This sample is drawn from a study of PD-1 blockade in classical Hodgkin lymphoma. The protocol was immunoSEQ multiplex PCR, while the TCRdb copy is restricted to in-frame clones and leaves out a portion. The top ten clones hold around 10% of a sample with roughly 96,000 clones, 89% of them seen once. Every patient relapsed after autologous stem cell transplantation, and brentuximab vedotin exposure varied. The source was peripheral blood mononuclear cells (PBMCs), collected before the second cycle of nivolumab. This clonotype was obtained from a human donor with classical Hodgkin lymphoma. The V gene is TRBV6-1, the J gene TRBJ1-2; a possible D gene is TRBD1 (6 bases). CDR3 residues: CASSEVWGARGNGYTF. The DNA for the CDR3 is TGTGCCAGCAGTGAAGTCTGGGGGGCTAGAGGAAATGGCTACACCTTC.